A selection of T cell receptor beta chains follows, all from one sample in a study of blood T cell repertoires in COVID-19. The protocol was immunoSEQ multiplex PCR, while the TCRdb copy is restricted to in-frame clones and leaves out a portion. There are 150,000 to 200,000 clones in the sample; around 90% occur only once, and roughly 6.7% lies in the top ten. Sample: peripheral blood. Every receptor here comes from a man aged 40-50 years with acute or convalescent COVID-19. CDR3s include the opening cysteine and the closing phenylalanine or tryptophan. A D gene is named only where the DNA matches it firmly. Not every row has a clone size; where given, it reads once, few, many or a size class.

CDR3nt	CDR3aa	abundance	v_gene	j_gene	len	d_gene
TGTGCCAGCAGTCCCCGACTAGCCCCCCAGGAGACCCAGTACTTC	CASSPRLAPQETQYF	-	TRBV3-1/TRBV3-2	TRBJ2-5	15	TRBD2
TGTGCCAGCAGCTTGGCAGCGAACTCTGGAAACACCATATATTTT	CASSLAANSGNTIYF	once	TRBV5-6	TRBJ1-3	15	-
TGTGCCAGCAGCGCCCTCTCGGACAGGGGAAACTATGGCTACACCTTC	CASSALSDRGNYGYTF	once	TRBV9	TRBJ1-2	16	TRBD1
TGTGCCAGCACCCCCACTGGACAGGGGTCCTATGGCTACACCTTC	CASTPTGQGSYGYTF	-	TRBV6-2/TRBV6-3	TRBJ1-2	15	TRBD1
TGCGCCACCCTGGGGGGTGGCGGTCGGGCGGAGACCCAGTACTTC	CATLGGGGRAETQYF	-	TRBV10-2	TRBJ2-5	15	-
TGTGCCAGCAGTGGCCACTCTAGCGGACCCTACAATGAGCAGTTCTTC	CASSGHSSGPYNEQFF	-	TRBV6-1	TRBJ2-1	16	TRBD2
TGCGCCAGCAGCTTTGACATAATAGAGACCCAGTACTTC	CASSFDIIETQYF	-	TRBV5-1	TRBJ2-5	13	-
TGTGCCAGCAGTTCCATCGGGACAGAGAAGTACTTC	CASSSIGTEKYF	-	TRBV6-2/TRBV6-3	TRBJ2-7	12	TRBD1
TGTGCCAGCAGCTTAGAGGGGACAGGTCCTGAAGCTTTCTTT	CASSLEGTGPEAFF	-	TRBV7-8	TRBJ1-1	14	TRBD1
TGTGCCAGCAGTTACTCGCGTTACTATGGCTACACCTTC	CASSYSRYYGYTF	-	TRBV6-5	TRBJ1-2	13	-
TGTGCCACCAGCGAGGCGAGCCAAAACATTCAGTACTTC	CATSEASQNIQYF	once	TRBV2	TRBJ2-4	13	-
TGTGCCAGCAGCTTAGGGGGACAGGGAACGAGGGGCTACACCTTC	CASSLGGQGTRGYTF	-	TRBV7-2	TRBJ1-2	15	TRBD1
TGTGCTAGTGGTCATGGGGTCAGGGGCACAGATACGCAGTATTTT	CASGHGVRGTDTQYF	-	TRBV12-5	TRBJ2-3	15	-
TGCGCCAGCAGCTTGAAACTGGACACTGAAGCTTTCTTT	CASSLKLDTEAFF	-	TRBV5-1	TRBJ1-1	13	-
TGTGCCAGCAGCCTCCCCGGGACAGGGGGCTCTTTATCTGGAAACACCATATATTTT	CASSLPGTGGSLSGNTIYF	-	TRBV9	TRBJ1-3	19	TRBD1
TGTGCCAGCAGCCGTGACAGGGTGGTGGTAACCGGGGAGCTGTTTTTT	CASSRDRVVVTGELFF	-	TRBV3-1/TRBV3-2	TRBJ2-2	16	TRBD1
TGCGCCAGCAGCTTGGGACAGATAACTGGAAACACCATATATTTT	CASSLGQITGNTIYF	-	TRBV5-1	TRBJ1-3	15	-
TGTGCCAGCGCCGCGGGGTATACCTACGAGCAGTACTTC	CASAAGYTYEQYF	once	TRBV19	TRBJ2-7	13	-
TGTGCCAGCAGCTTACAGGGGGTACGGAACACTGAAGCTTTCTTT	CASSLQGVRNTEAFF	-	TRBV11-2	TRBJ1-1	15	TRBD1
TGTGCCAGCAGTTACTCGACCGCGACAGGGAACGAGCAGTACTTC	CASSYSTATGNEQYF	few	TRBV6-6	TRBJ2-7	15	TRBD1
TGTGCCAGCAGCACACAGGGTCTGGGGGAGACCCAGTACTTC	CASSTQGLGETQYF	-	TRBV11-2	TRBJ2-5	14	-
TGTGCCAGCTCACCTAGGCTAGCGTTGGGGGTTGAGCAGTTCTTC	CASSPRLALGVEQFF	once	TRBV18	TRBJ2-1	15	-
TGTGCCAGCAGTCCGGACAGGGGGGAGCAGTACTTC	CASSPDRGEQYF	-	TRBV27	TRBJ2-7	12	TRBD1
TGTGCCAGCAGCTCACTCAGCGGGGGGGTCGGTGAGCAGTTCTTC	CASSSLSGGVGEQFF	-	TRBV7-8	TRBJ2-1	15	TRBD2
TGTGCCAGCAGCTTAGTCAGGGCTAGCGGTGCTGGAGATACGCAGTATTTT	CASSLVRASGAGDTQYF	-	TRBV7-3	TRBJ2-3	17	TRBD2
TGTGCCAGCAGTGAATTCAGTATGGATCAGCCCCAGCATTTT	CASSEFSMDQPQHF	-	TRBV2	TRBJ1-5	14	-
TGTGCCAGCAGCGGACAGGACAGGGACCCAGATACGCAGTATTTT	CASSGQDRDPDTQYF	-	TRBV7-9	TRBJ2-3	15	TRBD1
TGCGCCAGCAGCTCTACCCGCGGGGGGCAAACTGAAGCTTTCTTT	CASSSTRGGQTEAFF	-	TRBV5-1	TRBJ1-1	15	-
TGTGCCAGCATATTCAGTTACGAGCAGTACTTC	CASIFSYEQYF	-	TRBV2	TRBJ2-7	11	-
TGTGCCAGCAGTAAACTGGAGGCACAAGAGACCCAGTACTTC	CASSKLEAQETQYF	-	TRBV6-5	TRBJ2-5	14	-
TGTGCCAGCAGCCCACGACAGGGGCACGAAGAGACCCAGTACTTC	CASSPRQGHEETQYF	-	TRBV21-1	TRBJ2-5	15	-
TGTGCCAGCAGCTTAGAGCCCCTTTACGAGCAGTACTTC	CASSLEPLYEQYF	-	TRBV7-2	TRBJ2-7	13	-
TGTGCCAGTAGTATTATTCCGTCGAGCACTGAAGCTTTCTTT	CASSIIPSSTEAFF	-	TRBV19	TRBJ1-1	14	-
TGTGCCAGCAGTTACACCTACCTCCCCGGGTATGAGCAGTTCTTC	CASSYTYLPGYEQFF	-	TRBV6-5	TRBJ2-1	15	-
TGTGCCAGCAGCCCTTGGACAGGGGGGTCCTCTTACAATGAGCAGTTCTTC	CASSPWTGGSSYNEQFF	-	TRBV7-3	TRBJ2-1	17	TRBD1
TGTGCCAGCAGCTTAGTGCGAAGGACAGGGATGAACACTGAAGCTTTCTTT	CASSLVRRTGMNTEAFF	-	TRBV7-8	TRBJ1-1	17	TRBD1
TGTGCCAGTCGACAGGGGGCAAGGGGCAATCAGCCCCAGCATTTT	CASRQGARGNQPQHF	-	TRBV19	TRBJ1-5	15	TRBD1
TGTGCCAGCAGTTACAACAGCTATCAGCCCCAGCATTTT	CASSYNSYQPQHF	-	TRBV6-5	TRBJ1-5	13	-
TGTGCCAGCAGGGAGGGCCCTGGAAACACCATATATTTT	CASREGPGNTIYF	-	TRBV27	TRBJ1-3	13	-
TGTGCCAGCAGCCCCTTCCTCGGGACTACTTCCTACAATGAGCAGTTCTTC	CASSPFLGTTSYNEQFF	-	TRBV7-3	TRBJ2-1	17	TRBD2
TGTGCCAGCAGCCAAGATACAGGGATAACCTATGGCTACACCTTC	CASSQDTGITYGYTF	-	TRBV3-1/TRBV3-2	TRBJ1-2	15	-
TGTGCCAGCAGCCAAGGGCTAGCCGTCTCCGAGACCCAGTACTTC	CASSQGLAVSETQYF	-	TRBV3-1/TRBV3-2	TRBJ2-5	15	-
TGTGCCACCAGTGATCGTGCCGGGACACGAACCTATAATTCACCCCTCCACTTT	CATSDRAGTRTYNSPLHF	-	TRBV24-1	TRBJ1-6	18	-
TGTGCCAGCAGCTTACCCGGACTAGCGGGGGGTAGAACCGGGGAGCTGTTTTTT	CASSLPGLAGGRTGELFF	-	TRBV7-3	TRBJ2-2	18	TRBD2
TGTGCCAGCAGAGGGGCGGGGGCAGAGGATACGCAGTATTTT	CASRGAGAEDTQYF	-	TRBV13	TRBJ2-3	14	-
TGTGCCAGCAGCCTTCAGACAGGGCCGCCCTACGAGCAGTACTTC	CASSLQTGPPYEQYF	-	TRBV11-2	TRBJ2-7	15	TRBD1
TGTGCCAGCAGCCCTGGCAGGGGGTCGATAGAGCCCCAGCATTTT	CASSPGRGSIEPQHF	few	TRBV7-9	TRBJ1-5	15	TRBD1
TGTGCCAGCAGTGGGGGGACAGGGTTTGTTCTTGAGCAGTTCTTC	CASSGGTGFVLEQFF	-	TRBV2	TRBJ2-1	15	TRBD1
TGTGCCAGCAGCCCCATTCCTTGGACTAGCGGGGGACCTACATACGAGCAGTACTTC	CASSPIPWTSGGPTYEQYF	-	TRBV11-2	TRBJ2-7	19	TRBD2
TGCGCCAGCAGTGAGGGGACAGGGTATTCACCCCTCCACTTT	CASSEGTGYSPLHF	-	TRBV10-2	TRBJ1-6	14	TRBD1
TGTGCCAGCAGCTTAGAGGGGATCAGGGCTCGGAACGAGCAGTACTTC	CASSLEGIRARNEQYF	-	TRBV7-9	TRBJ2-7	16	-
TGTGCCAGTACTGTATCCGAGGGGGCAGGGAGCAATCAGCCCCAGCATTTT	CASTVSEGAGSNQPQHF	-	TRBV19	TRBJ1-5	17	TRBD1
TGTGCCAGCAGCTCACCCCAGCGAACAGGGGAGCTGTTTTTT	CASSSPQRTGELFF	-	TRBV5-4	TRBJ2-2	14	-
TGTGCCAGCAGTCCGGGGGGGCTCGTCAATGAGCAGTTCTTC	CASSPGGLVNEQFF	-	TRBV28	TRBJ2-1	14	TRBD2
TGCGCCAGCAGCTTCGAGGTTCAGGAGACCCAGTACTTC	CASSFEVQETQYF	-	TRBV5-1	TRBJ2-5	13	-